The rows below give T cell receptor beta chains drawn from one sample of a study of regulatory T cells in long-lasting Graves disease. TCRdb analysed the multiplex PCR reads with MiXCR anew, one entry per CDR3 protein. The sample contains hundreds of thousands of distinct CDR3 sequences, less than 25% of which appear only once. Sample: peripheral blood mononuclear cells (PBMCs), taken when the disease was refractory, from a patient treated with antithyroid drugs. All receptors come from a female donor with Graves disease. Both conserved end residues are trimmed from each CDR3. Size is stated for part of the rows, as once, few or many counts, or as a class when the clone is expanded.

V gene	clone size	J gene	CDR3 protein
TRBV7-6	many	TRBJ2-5	ASSRSGGVETQY
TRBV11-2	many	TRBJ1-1	ASSLNRGLNTEAF
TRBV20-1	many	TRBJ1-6	SASDPGTAQVPSR
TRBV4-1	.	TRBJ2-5	ASSQEPGRGEETQY
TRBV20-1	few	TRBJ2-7	SARGYGLVSGDSYEQY
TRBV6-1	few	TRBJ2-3	ASSGLADTDTQY
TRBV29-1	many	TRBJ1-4	SVGGTGETNEKLF
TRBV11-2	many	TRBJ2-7	ASRTGWTSGSHEQY
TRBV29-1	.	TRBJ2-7	SVEGDRPTYEQY
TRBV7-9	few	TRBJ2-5	ASSGTSGIAKETQY
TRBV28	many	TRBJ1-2	ASSFLTGYT
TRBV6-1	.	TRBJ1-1	ASGVQGNTEAF
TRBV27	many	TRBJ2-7	ASTIGPWGHEQY
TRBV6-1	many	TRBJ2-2	ASSKSSTGELF
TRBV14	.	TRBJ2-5	ASSQDPDSRFQETQY
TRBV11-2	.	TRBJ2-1	ASSPRWGRSSYNEQF
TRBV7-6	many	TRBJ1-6	ASSLAWNSPLH
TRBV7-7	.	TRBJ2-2	ASSSGTGNTGELF
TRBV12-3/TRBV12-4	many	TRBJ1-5	ASSLAWDRGFNQPQH
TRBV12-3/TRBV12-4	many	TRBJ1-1	ASSYLGTEAF
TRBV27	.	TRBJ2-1	ASRWGGPYNEQF
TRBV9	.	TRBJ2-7	ASSPHPTYEQY
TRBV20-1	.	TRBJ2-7	SARGVGLTLPEQY
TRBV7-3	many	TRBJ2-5	ASSPAGQQTQY
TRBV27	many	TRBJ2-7	ASSLSARQGIYEQY
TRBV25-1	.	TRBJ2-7	ASSGIEAGTRYEQY
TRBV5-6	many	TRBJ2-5	ASSLEHRGETQY
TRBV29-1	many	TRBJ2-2	SVEDHSSGRANTGELF
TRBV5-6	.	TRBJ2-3	ASSLYSEDTQY
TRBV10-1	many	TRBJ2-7	ASSAASGNPAQY
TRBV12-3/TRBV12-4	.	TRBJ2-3	ASSPQGPPDTQY
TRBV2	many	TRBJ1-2	ASSDQFRGGGYT
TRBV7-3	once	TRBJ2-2	AGSSVAGGGTGELF